This is a list of T cell receptor beta chains from one sample in a study of molecular identifiers for immune sequencing clone quantification. One entry per CDR3 protein, called by TCRdb with MiXCR from the PCR reads. This sample has under 600,000 distinct CDR3 sequences, with about 26% found just once. Sequenced material: naive CD8+ T cells from blood, with Jurkat cell RNA spiked in. The receptors shown here come from a human donor in good health. Some libraries in this study had Jurkat cell RNA spiked in. Both conserved end residues are part of each CDR3. The order of the fields is J gene, clone size, V gene, D gene, CDR3 protein, CDR3 DNA. D genes are given only for firm matches. Clone size is not always given. Where it is, it says once, few, many or a class for expanded clones.

J gene: TRBJ2-1; clone size: few; V gene: TRBV2; D gene: TRBD2; CDR3 protein: CASSGRLAEDNEQFF; CDR3 DNA: TGTGCCAGCAGCGGCAGACTAGCGGAGGACAATGAGCAGTTCTTC
J gene: TRBJ1-1; clone size: many; V gene: TRBV12-5; D gene: NA; CDR3 protein: CASGLTTGFTEAFF; CDR3 DNA: TGTGCTAGTGGTTTGACAACAGGGTTCACTGAAGCTTTCTTT
J gene: TRBJ1-5; clone size: few; V gene: TRBV27; D gene: NA; CDR3 protein: CASKGGMENQPQHF; CDR3 DNA: TGTGCCAGCAAGGGAGGAATGGAAAATCAGCCCCAGCATTTT
J gene: TRBJ2-2; clone size: NA; V gene: TRBV19; D gene: NA; CDR3 protein: CASSVVRDGNTGELFF; CDR3 DNA: TGTGCCAGTAGTGTGGTCCGGGACGGCAACACCGGGGAGCTGTTTTTT
J gene: TRBJ1-1; clone size: NA; V gene: TRBV30; D gene: NA; CDR3 protein: CAWSVPRQNTEAFF; CDR3 DNA: TGTGCCTGGAGTGTACCCCGCCAGAACACTGAAGCTTTCTTT
J gene: TRBJ2-4; clone size: many; V gene: TRBV28; D gene: TRBD2; CDR3 protein: CASSLPGLGGNIQYF; CDR3 DNA: TGTGCCAGCAGTCTCCCGGGACTAGGGGGAAACATTCAGTACTTC
J gene: TRBJ2-7; clone size: few; V gene: TRBV6-5; D gene: NA; CDR3 protein: CASSYVGGAGYEQYF; CDR3 DNA: TGTGCCAGCAGTTACGTCGGGGGCGCGGGTTACGAGCAGTACTTC
J gene: TRBJ1-1; clone size: NA; V gene: TRBV6-1; D gene: NA; CDR3 protein: CASRFGDRAGELHREAFF; CDR3 DNA: TGTGCCAGCAGGTTCGGAGATAGGGCAGGGGAGCTCCACCGTGAAGCTTTCTTT
J gene: TRBJ2-3; clone size: many; V gene: TRBV6-2/TRBV6-3; D gene: TRBD2; CDR3 protein: CASGGLAGTDTQYF; CDR3 DNA: TGTGCCAGCGGGGGACTAGCGGGCACAGATACGCAGTATTTT
J gene: TRBJ1-1; clone size: NA; V gene: TRBV7-6; D gene: NA; CDR3 protein: CARSLAKGQNTEAFF; CDR3 DNA: TGTGCCCGCAGCTTAGCAAAGGGACAGAACACTGAAGCTTTCTTT
J gene: TRBJ2-3; clone size: NA; V gene: TRBV18; D gene: TRBD2; CDR3 protein: CASSPARGATDTQYF; CDR3 DNA: TGTGCCAGCTCACCCGCGCGGGGGGCGACAGATACGCAGTATTTT
J gene: TRBJ1-1; clone size: NA; V gene: TRBV12-3/TRBV12-4; D gene: TRBD1; CDR3 protein: CASRIQGGRTEAFF; CDR3 DNA: TGTGCCAGCAGAATACAGGGGGGTCGCACTGAAGCTTTCTTT
J gene: TRBJ2-7; clone size: many; V gene: TRBV11-2; D gene: NA; CDR3 protein: CASSLGPGKSYEQYF; CDR3 DNA: TGTGCCAGCAGCTTAGGGCCCGGGAAGAGCTACGAGCAGTACTTC
J gene: TRBJ2-7; clone size: few; V gene: TRBV11-2; D gene: NA; CDR3 protein: CASSVGQGKYEQYF; CDR3 DNA: TGTGCCAGCAGCGTAGGGCAGGGGAAGTACGAGCAGTACTTC
J gene: TRBJ2-3; clone size: many; V gene: TRBV7-2; D gene: TRBD2; CDR3 protein: CASSSRLAETDTQYF; CDR3 DNA: TGTGCCAGCAGCTCTCGTCTAGCGGAAACAGATACGCAGTATTTT
J gene: TRBJ1-3; clone size: few; V gene: TRBV4-3; D gene: NA; CDR3 protein: CASSQDESFGNTIYF; CDR3 DNA: TGCGCCAGCAGCCAAGATGAGAGTTTCGGAAACACCATATATTTT
J gene: TRBJ2-7; clone size: once; V gene: TRBV5-3; D gene: NA; CDR3 protein: CASSFASGRYEQYF; CDR3 DNA: TGTGCCAGCAGCTTTGCCTCAGGACGCTACGAGCAGTACTTC
J gene: TRBJ2-4; clone size: many; V gene: TRBV28; D gene: NA; CDR3 protein: CASRGGEYF; CDR3 DNA: TGTGCCAGCAGGGGTGGTGAATACTTC
J gene: TRBJ2-3; clone size: many; V gene: TRBV13; D gene: TRBD2; CDR3 protein: CASSLLAGGDTQYF; CDR3 DNA: TGTGCCAGCAGCCTACTAGCGGGAGGGGATACGCAGTATTTT
J gene: TRBJ1-1; clone size: many; V gene: TRBV7-2; D gene: NA; CDR3 protein: CASSFWLNTEAFF; CDR3 DNA: TGTGCCAGCAGCTTTTGGTTGAACACTGAAGCTTTCTTT
J gene: TRBJ2-3; clone size: NA; V gene: TRBV2; D gene: TRBD1; CDR3 protein: CASRNTGGRTDTQYF; CDR3 DNA: TGTGCCAGCAGGAATACAGGGGGGCGCACAGATACGCAGTATTTT
J gene: TRBJ2-2; clone size: few; V gene: TRBV7-9; D gene: TRBD2; CDR3 protein: CASGFGLAEVTGELFF; CDR3 DNA: TGTGCCAGCGGTTTCGGACTAGCGGAGGTCACCGGGGAGCTGTTTTTT
J gene: TRBJ2-6; clone size: many; V gene: TRBV7-9; D gene: NA; CDR3 protein: CASSSEDSPTPF; CDR3 DNA: TGTGCCAGCAGCTCCGAGGATAGCCCGACCCCTTTC
J gene: TRBJ2-7; clone size: NA; V gene: TRBV27; D gene: TRBD1; CDR3 protein: CASSITGTGLDEQYF; CDR3 DNA: TGTGCCAGCAGTATTACCGGGACAGGGCTTGACGAGCAGTACTTC
J gene: TRBJ2-7; clone size: NA; V gene: TRBV4-1; D gene: NA; CDR3 protein: CASSQETTTGTYEQYF; CDR3 DNA: TGCGCCAGCAGCCAAGAGACGACTACGGGGACCTACGAGCAGTACTTC
J gene: TRBJ2-4; clone size: NA; V gene: TRBV19; D gene: TRBD2; CDR3 protein: CASSILAGAKNIQYF; CDR3 DNA: TGTGCCAGTAGTATACTAGCGGGAGCCAAAAACATTCAGTACTTC